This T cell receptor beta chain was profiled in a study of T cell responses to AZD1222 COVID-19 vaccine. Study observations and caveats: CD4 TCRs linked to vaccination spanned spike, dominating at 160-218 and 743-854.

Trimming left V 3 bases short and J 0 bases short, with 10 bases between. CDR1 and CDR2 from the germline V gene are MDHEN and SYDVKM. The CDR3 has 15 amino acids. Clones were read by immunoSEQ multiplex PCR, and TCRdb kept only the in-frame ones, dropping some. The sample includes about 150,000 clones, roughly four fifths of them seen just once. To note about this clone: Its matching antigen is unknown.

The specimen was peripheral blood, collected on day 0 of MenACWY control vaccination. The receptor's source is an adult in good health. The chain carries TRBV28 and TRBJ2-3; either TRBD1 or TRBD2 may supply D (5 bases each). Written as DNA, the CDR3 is TGTGCCAGCAGTTTTGGGGGTCGGAGCACAGATACGCAGTATTTT. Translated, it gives CASSFGGRSTDTQYF.